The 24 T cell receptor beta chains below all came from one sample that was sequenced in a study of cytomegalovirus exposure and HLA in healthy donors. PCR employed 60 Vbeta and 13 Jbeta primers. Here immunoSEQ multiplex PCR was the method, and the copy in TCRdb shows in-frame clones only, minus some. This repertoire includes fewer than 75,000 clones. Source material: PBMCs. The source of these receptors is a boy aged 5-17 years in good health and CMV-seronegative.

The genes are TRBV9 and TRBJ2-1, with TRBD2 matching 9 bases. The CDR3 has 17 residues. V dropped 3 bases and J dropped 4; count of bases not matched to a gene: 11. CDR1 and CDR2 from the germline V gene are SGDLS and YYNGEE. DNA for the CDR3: TGTGCCAGCAGCGGAGGGAGCGGGAGGATAGGATACAATGAGCAGTTCTTC. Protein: CASSGGSGRIGYNEQFF. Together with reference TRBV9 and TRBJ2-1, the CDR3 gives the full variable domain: DSGVTQTPKHLITATGQRVTLRCSPRSGDLSVYWYQQSLDQGLQFLIQYYNGEERAKGNILERFSAQQFPDLHSELNLSSLELGDSALYFCASSGGSGRIGYNEQFFGPGTRLTVL.

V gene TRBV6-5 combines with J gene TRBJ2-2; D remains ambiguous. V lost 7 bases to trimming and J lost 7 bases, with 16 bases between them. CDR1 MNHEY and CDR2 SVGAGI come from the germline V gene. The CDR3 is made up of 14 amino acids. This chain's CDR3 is CASILDEVVGELFF. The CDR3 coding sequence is TGTGCCAGCATCCTTGACGAGGTAGTCGGGGAGCTGTTTTTT.

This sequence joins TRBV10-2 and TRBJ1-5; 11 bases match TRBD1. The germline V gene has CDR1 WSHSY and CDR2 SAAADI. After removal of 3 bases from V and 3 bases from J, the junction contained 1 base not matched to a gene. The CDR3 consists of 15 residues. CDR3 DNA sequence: TGCGCCAGCAGTGAAGGACAGGGGGCCAATCAGCCCCAGCATTTT. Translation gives CASSEGQGANQPQHF.

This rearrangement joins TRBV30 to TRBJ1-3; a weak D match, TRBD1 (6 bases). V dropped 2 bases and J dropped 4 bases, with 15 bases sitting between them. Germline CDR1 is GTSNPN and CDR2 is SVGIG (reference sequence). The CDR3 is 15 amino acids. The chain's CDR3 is CAWSKQGWSGNTIYF. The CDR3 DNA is TGTGCCTGGAGTAAGCAGGGGTGGTCCGGAAACACCATATATTTT.

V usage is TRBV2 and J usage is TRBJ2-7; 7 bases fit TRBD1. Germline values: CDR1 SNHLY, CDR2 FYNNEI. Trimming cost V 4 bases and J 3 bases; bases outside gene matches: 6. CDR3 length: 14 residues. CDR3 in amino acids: CASSGGQEFYEQYF. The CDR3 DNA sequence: TGTGCCAGCAGTGGAGGACAGGAATTCTACGAGCAGTACTTC.

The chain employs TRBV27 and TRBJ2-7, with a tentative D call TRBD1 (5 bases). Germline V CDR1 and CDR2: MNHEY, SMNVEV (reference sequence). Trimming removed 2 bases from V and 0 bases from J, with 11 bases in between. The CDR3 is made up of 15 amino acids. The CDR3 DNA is TGTGCCAGCAGTTTAACGCCAGACAGCTCCTACGAGCAGTACTTC. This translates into CASSLTPDSSYEQYF.

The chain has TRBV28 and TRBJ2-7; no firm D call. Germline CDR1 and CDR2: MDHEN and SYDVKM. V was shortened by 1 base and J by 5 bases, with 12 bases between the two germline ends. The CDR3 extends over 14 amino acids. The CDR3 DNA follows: TGTGCCAGCAGTTTATACGGTATTTCCCACGAGCAGTACTTC. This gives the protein CASSLYGISHEQYF.

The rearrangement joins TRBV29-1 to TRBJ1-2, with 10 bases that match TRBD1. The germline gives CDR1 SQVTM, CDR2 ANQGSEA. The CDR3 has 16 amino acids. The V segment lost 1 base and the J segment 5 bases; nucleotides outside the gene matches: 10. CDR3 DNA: TGCAGCGTTGAAGTTCCGGGACAGGGGTCGCGGTATGGCTACACCTTC. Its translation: CSVEVPGQGSRYGYTF.

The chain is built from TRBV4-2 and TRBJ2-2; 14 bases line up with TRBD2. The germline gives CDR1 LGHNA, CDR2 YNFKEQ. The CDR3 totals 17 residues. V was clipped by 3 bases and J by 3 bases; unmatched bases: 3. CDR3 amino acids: CASSHPGLAGDTGELFF. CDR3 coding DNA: TGTGCCAGCAGCCACCCGGGACTAGCGGGAGACACCGGGGAGCTGTTTTTT.

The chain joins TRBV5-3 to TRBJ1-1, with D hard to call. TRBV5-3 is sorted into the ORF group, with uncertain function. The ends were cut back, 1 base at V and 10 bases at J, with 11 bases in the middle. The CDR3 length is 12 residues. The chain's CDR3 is CARSLFPYGAFF. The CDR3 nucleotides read TGTGCCAGAAGCTTGTTCCCCTACGGAGCTTTCTTT.

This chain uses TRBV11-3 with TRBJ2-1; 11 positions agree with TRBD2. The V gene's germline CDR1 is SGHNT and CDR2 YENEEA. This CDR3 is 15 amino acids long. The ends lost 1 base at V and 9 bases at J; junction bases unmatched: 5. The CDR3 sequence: CASSLARSGGGEQFF. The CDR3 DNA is TGTGCCAGCAGCTTAGCACGTAGCGGGGGGGGTGAGCAGTTCTTC.

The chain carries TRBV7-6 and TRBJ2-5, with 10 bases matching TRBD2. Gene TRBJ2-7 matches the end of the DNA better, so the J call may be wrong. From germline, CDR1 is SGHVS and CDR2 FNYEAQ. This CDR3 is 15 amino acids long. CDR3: CASSLLLAGEAEQYF. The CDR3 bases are TGTGCCAGCAGCTTGTTGCTAGCGGGAGAGGCCGAGCAGTACTTC.

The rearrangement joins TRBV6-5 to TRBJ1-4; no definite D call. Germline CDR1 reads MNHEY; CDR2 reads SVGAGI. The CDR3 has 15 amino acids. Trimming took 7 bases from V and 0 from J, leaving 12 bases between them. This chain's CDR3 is CASKTNGATNEKLFF. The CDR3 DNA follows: TGTGCCAGCAAAACTAACGGTGCAACTAATGAAAAACTGTTTTTT.

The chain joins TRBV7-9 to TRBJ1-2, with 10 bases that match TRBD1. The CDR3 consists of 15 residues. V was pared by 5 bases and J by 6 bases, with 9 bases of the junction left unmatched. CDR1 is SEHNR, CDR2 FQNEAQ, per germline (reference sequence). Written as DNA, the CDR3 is TGTGCCAGCAGCATGCCGGGACAGGGGTTCAATGGCTACACCTTC. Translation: CASSMPGQGFNGYTF.

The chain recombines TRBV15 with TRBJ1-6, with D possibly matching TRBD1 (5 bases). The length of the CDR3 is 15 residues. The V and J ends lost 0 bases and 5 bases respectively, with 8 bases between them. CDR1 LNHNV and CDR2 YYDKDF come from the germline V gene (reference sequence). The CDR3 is CATSRDRQNNSPLHF. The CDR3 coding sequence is TGTGCCACCAGCAGAGATCGACAGAATAATTCACCCCTCCACTTT.

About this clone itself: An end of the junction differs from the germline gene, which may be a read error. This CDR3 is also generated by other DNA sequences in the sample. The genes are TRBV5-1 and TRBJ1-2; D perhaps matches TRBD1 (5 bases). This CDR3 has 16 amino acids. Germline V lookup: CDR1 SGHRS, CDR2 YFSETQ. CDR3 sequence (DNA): TGCGCTAGCAGCTTGGAAGGGGTCAGCGAACCGTATGGCTACACCTTC. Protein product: CASSLEGVSEPYGYTF. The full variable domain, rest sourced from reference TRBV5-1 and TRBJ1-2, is KAGVTQTPRYLIKTRGQQVTLSCSPISGHRSVSWYQQTPGQGLQFLFEYFSETQRNKGNFPGRFSGRQFSNSRSEMNVSTLELGDSALYLCASSLEGVSEPYGYTFGSGTRLTVV.

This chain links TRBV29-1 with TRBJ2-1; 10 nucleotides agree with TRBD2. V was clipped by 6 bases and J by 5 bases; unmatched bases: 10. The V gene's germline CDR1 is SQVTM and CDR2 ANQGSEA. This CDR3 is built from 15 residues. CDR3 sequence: CSVPLPSGRDNEQFF. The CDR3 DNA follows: TGCAGCGTCCCCCTGCCTAGCGGGAGAGACAATGAGCAGTTCTTC.

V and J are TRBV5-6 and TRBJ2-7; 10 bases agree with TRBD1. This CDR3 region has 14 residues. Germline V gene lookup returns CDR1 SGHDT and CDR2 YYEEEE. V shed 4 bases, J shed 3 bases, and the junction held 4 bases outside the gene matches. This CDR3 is CASSIGDRGYEQYF. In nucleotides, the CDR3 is TGTGCCAGCAGCATAGGGGACAGGGGCTACGAGCAGTACTTC.

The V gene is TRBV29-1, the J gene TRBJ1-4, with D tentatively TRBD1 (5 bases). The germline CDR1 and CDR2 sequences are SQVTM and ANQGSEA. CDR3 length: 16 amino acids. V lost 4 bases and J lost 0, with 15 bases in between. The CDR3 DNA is TGCAGCGTTGTCCCCGACAGCATTGCAACTAATGAAAAACTGTTTTTT. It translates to CSVVPDSIATNEKLFF.

CDR3 in amino acids: CASSLSGGHNEQFF. The CDR3 DNA reads TGTGCCAGCAGCCTTAGCGGGGGGCACAATGAGCAGTTCTTC. The V gene is TRBV9, the J gene TRBJ2-1, with 10 bases that match TRBD2. The trim removed 4 bases at V and 5 bases at J, leaving 3 bases unmatched. Germline CDR1 reads SGDLS; CDR2 reads YYNGEE. The CDR3 sequence is 14 residues long.

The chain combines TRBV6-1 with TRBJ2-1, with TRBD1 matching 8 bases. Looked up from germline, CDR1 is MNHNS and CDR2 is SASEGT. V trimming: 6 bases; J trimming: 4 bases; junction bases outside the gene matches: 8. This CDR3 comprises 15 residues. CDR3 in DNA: TGTGCCAGCAGAGGGACAGGCCAAGGGTACAATGAGCAGTTCTTC. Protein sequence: CASRGTGQGYNEQFF.

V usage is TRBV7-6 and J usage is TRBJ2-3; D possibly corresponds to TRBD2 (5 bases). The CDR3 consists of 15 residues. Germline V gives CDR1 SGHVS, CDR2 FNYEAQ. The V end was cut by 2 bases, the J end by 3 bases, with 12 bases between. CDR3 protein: CASSLSSLATDTQYF. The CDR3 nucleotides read TGTGCCAGCAGCTTAAGTAGTCTAGCAACAGATACGCAGTATTTT. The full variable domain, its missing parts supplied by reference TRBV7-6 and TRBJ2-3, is GAGVSQSPRYKVTKRGQDVALRCDPISGHVSLYWYRQALGQGPEFLTYFNYEAQQDKSGLPNDRFSAERPEGSISTLTIQRTEQRDSAMYRCASSLSSLATDTQYFGPGTRLTVL.

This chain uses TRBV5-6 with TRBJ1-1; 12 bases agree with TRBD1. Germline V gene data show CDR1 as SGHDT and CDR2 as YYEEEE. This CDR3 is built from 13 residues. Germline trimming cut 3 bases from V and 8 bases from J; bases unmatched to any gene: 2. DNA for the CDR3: TGTGCCAGCAGCTGGGACAGGGGGCTGGAAGCTTTCTTT. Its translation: CASSWDRGLEAFF. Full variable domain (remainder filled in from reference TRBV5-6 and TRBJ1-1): DAGVTQSPTHLIKTRGQQVTLRCSPKSGHDTVSWYQQALGQGPQFIFQYYEEEERQRGNFPDRFSGHQFPNYSSELNVNALLLGDSALYLCASSWDRGLEAFFGQGTRLTVV.

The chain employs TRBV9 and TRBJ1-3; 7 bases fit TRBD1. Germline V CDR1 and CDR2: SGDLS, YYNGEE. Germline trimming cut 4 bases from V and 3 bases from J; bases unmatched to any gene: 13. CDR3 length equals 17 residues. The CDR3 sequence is CASSRGPEGGRGNTIYF. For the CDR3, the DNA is TGTGCCAGCAGCAGAGGGCCCGAAGGGGGCCGTGGAAACACCATATATTTT. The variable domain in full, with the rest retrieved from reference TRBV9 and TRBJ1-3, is DSGVTQTPKHLITATGQRVTLRCSPRSGDLSVYWYQQSLDQGLQFLIQYYNGEERAKGNILERFSAQQFPDLHSELNLSSLELGDSALYFCASSRGPEGGRGNTIYFGEGSWLTVV.